This TCR beta chain was sequenced during a study of shared T cell receptors in the human thymus. CDR3 length equals 14 residues. Trimming removed 4 bases from V and 3 bases from J; junction bases left unmatched: 6. Germline V gene data show CDR1 as SNHLY and CDR2 as FYNNEI. The table came from immunoSEQ multiplex PCR; TCRdb's copy has only in-frame clones and leaves some out. Among about 660,000 clones, about 90% were seen once, and the ten largest hold roughly 0.0087%. This same sample was also taken into another study, of human thymus T cells. That report notes: Corrective cardiac surgery supplied the resected thymus tissue. Thymic and blood repertoires showed apparently biased V and J gene usage. There were highly overlapping thymic repertoires among unrelated individuals, as related research reported.

The sample comprised thymocytes. The chain uses TRBV2 and TRBJ2-7; TRBD1 matches 7 bases. This receptor was obtained from a boy in the first two years of life with a congenital heart defect. Written as DNA, the CDR3 is TGTGCCAGCAGTGCCGGGACAGCGCACTACGAGCAGTACTTC. Translating it yields CASSAGTAHYEQYF.